This note documents a single T cell receptor (beta chain) sequence. Its matching antigen is unknown. Uncultured naive and memory CD4+ T cells supplied DNA for deep TCR-beta sequencing. Profiled with immunoSEQ multiplex PCR; TCRdb holds only in-frame clones, not every one. The table shows about 37,000 clones, with approximately 85% occurring only once. This sample stems from a study of CD4 T cells in relation to SARS-CoV-2 and coronaviruses. Across the whole study: The restricting HLA molecule for shared crossreactive spike epitopes was mapped.

Study results and limitations: Each donor contributed either pre-pandemic or post-infection samples, not both.

This CDR3 comprises 15 residues. Germline V gene data show CDR1 as ENHRY and CDR2 as SYGVKD. V was clipped by 5 bases and J by 0 bases; unmatched bases: 5. The receptor was isolated from an adult with COVID-19. The source material was memory CD4+ T cells from PBMCs. The V call is TRBV10-3, the J call TRBJ2-3; TRBD2 matches 7 bases. CDR3 region: CAISSTSSSTDTQYF. CDR3 in DNA: TGTGCCATCAGTTCGACTAGCAGCAGCACAGATACGCAGTATTTT.